The T cell receptor (beta chain) under discussion was sequenced for a study of tumor-infiltrating lymphocytes in primary liver carcinoma. Whole-study findings and limits: Only about 7-24% of top clones were detected in all five tumor regions. Tumor-adjacent and tumor-blood pairs displayed less overlap than did pairs of tumor regions.

The CDR3 contains 18 residues. The germline CDR1 and CDR2 sequences are SGHAT and FQNNGV. The investigators made TCR beta cDNA from about 0.45 ug total RNA, using a constant-region primer. Nested multiplex PCR, run for three rounds with slightly modified ARM-PCR, yielded TCR beta libraries. Forward primers for TRBV1-TRBV30 and a C-beta reverse primer served the first two PCR rounds, at approximately 10 cycles each. TCRdb independently ran MiXCR on the multiplex PCR reads; one entry per CDR3 protein. Among about 99,000 distinct CDR3 sequences, 55% to 75% were seen once, and the ten largest hold around 9.5%. The source material, 20-30 mg of unsorted bulk tissue, was used to co-extract RNA and DNA. Patients underwent surgical resection for primary liver carcinoma. Patients had chronic HBV infection and were treatment-naive. Regarding this clonotype: Antigen unknown. The junction and the germline gene differ at one end; a read error may be behind it.

This TCR derives from a woman in her fifties or sixties with primary liver carcinoma and hepatitis B virus infection. The chain couples TRBV11-2 to TRBJ2-1; no clear D gene. Sequenced material: liver tumor tissue from sampling region 5. Subset reported: tumor region T5, tumor centre. The CDR3 DNA follows: TGTGCCAGCAGCTTAGGTGGTAGTGGTAGACTTCAATACATTGAGCAGTTCTTC. The encoded protein is CASSLGGSGRLQYIEQFF.